This T cell receptor (beta chain) was documented in a study of cytomegalovirus exposure and HLA in healthy donors. On this clone itself: The antigen remains unidentified.

Unrecorded immune exposure was likely among donors, who were nominally healthy when sampled. The CDR3 contains 16 residues. The germline V and J ends were trimmed by 2 bases and 3 bases, with 15 bases remaining between them. The V gene's germline CDR1 is MNHNY and CDR2 SVGAGI (reference sequence). Study observations and caveats: In a later analysis, the majority of CMV-associated beta chains seemingly showed HLA restriction. Later on, an analysis showed TCR association rates differing by HLA locus, with DRB1 the most and HLA-C the fewest. Over 15,000 TCR beta sequences were associated with HLA alleles at 0.05 false discovery rate in a later analysis.

It was with 60 Vbeta and 13 Jbeta primers that the PCR ran. The repertoire was sequenced with immunoSEQ multiplex PCR; TCRdb's copy has only in-frame clones and lacks some. The data show about 260,000 clones, 84% seen once. V usage is TRBV6-6 and J usage is TRBJ2-3, with unresolved D. Input material: PBMCs. This sequence originates from a woman aged 40 to 50 in good health and CMV-seropositive. In DNA, the CDR3 is TGTGCCAGCAGTTACCTAGGCCGACCTCAAACAGATACGCAGTATTTT. It translates to CASSYLGRPQTDTQYF.